The 14 T cell receptor beta chains reported below all come from one sample, sequenced in a study of identical twins. In TCRdb, the 5' RACE reads were re-called with MiXCR into one record per CDR3 protein. The top ten hold roughly 1.5% of the sample, which has approximately 890,000 distinct CDR3 sequences, more than 9% seen once. Separately, the same data were catalogued under a study of yellow fever vaccine responses in identical twins.

The sequenced sample consisted of PBMCs. These receptors all stem from a woman younger than 35 in good health.

The chain carries TRBV5-1 and TRBJ2-1, with D perhaps given as TRBD1 or TRBD2 (5 bases each). The CDR3 covers 16 residues. Trimming left V 0 bases short and J 2 bases short, with 12 bases between. Germline V lookup: CDR1 SGHRS, CDR2 YFSETQ. For the CDR3, the DNA is TGCGCCAGCAGCTTGGTGGTCGGGGCCGCCTACAATGAGCAGTTCTTC. This gives the protein CASSLVVGAAYNEQFF. Together with reference TRBV5-1 and TRBJ2-1, the CDR3 gives the full variable domain: KAGVTQTPRYLIKTRGQQVTLSCSPISGHRSVSWYQQTPGQGLQFLFEYFSETQRNKGNFPGRFSGRQFSNSRSEMNVSTLELGDSALYLCASSLVVGAAYNEQFFGPGTRLTVL.

There are many counts of this clonotype. The V gene is TRBV12-3 or TRBV12-4, the J gene TRBJ1-2; tentative D call: TRBD1 (6 bases). With 6 bases removed from V and 2 bases from J, the gap between germline ends came to 10 bases. The CDR3 totals 13 residues. CDR3 DNA sequence: TGTGCCAGCAGCAAAACAGGGAACTATGGCTACACCTTC. It is translated as CASSKTGNYGYTF.

This clonotype was counted at least ten times. The V call is TRBV10-3, the J call TRBJ2-3; 8 positions agree with TRBD1. This CDR3 comprises 14 residues. The germline CDR1 and CDR2 sequences are ENHRY and SYGVKD. The ends lost 9 bases at V and 3 bases at J; junction bases unmatched: 8. DNA for the CDR3: TGTGCCATTGGACAGGGTATCAGGACAGATACGCAGTATTTT. Protein product: CAIGQGIRTDTQYF.

This clonotype was observed at least ten times. V and J are TRBV12-3 or TRBV12-4 and TRBJ2-7; TRBD1 might be the D (7 bases). This CDR3 has 13 amino acids. V lost 6 bases, J lost 3 bases, and 12 bases lay in between. The CDR3 nucleotides read TGTGCCAGCAGGCCAGGGGGGAACTACGAGCAGTACTTC. Protein: CASRPGGNYEQYF.

The chain combines TRBV7-9 with TRBJ1-1; D gene unclear. The CDR3 loop spans 14 amino acids. Per germline, CDR1 SEHNR and CDR2 FQNEAQ (reference sequence). V was cut by 2 bases and J by 5 bases, with 12 bases left in between. As DNA, the CDR3 is TGTGCCAGCAGCTTAATGGTTGAGGGAACTGAAGCTTTCTTT. The encoded protein is CASSLMVEGTEAFF.

V gene TRBV3-1 combines with J gene TRBJ2-1, with 9 bases lining up with TRBD2. From germline, CDR1 is LGHDT and CDR2 YNNKEL (reference sequence). The V and J ends lost 4 bases and 3 bases, in that order; junction bases with no gene match: 7. CDR3 length equals 16 residues. The CDR3 spells CASSPLSGSVYNEQFF. CDR3 DNA: TGTGCCAGCAGCCCCCTTAGCGGGAGCGTCTACAATGAGCAGTTCTTC.

There are many counts of this clonotype. CDR3 region: CASSLMALAGHEQYF. DNA of the CDR3: TGTGCCAGCAGTTTAATGGCGCTAGCGGGCCACGAGCAGTACTTC. The V and J genes are TRBV12-3 or TRBV12-4 and TRBJ2-7; the match to TRBD2 covers 8 bases. This CDR3 has 15 amino acids. V lost 2 bases and J lost 5; bases outside the gene matches: 8.

The chain uses TRBV20-1 and TRBJ2-7; D is tentatively TRBD1 or TRBD2 (6 bases each). Germline V CDR1 and CDR2: DFQATT, SNEGSKA (reference sequence). The CDR3 loop spans 18 amino acids. Trimming shortened V by 2 bases and J by 5 bases, and 28 bases separated the two germline ends. Here the CDR3 DNA reads TGCAGTGCTAGACCTATTTCCGGGAACAAGGGGGGAACAAACGAGCAGTACTTC. This gives the protein CSARPISGNKGGTNEQYF.

This clonotype was counted only a few times. The chain joins TRBV6-1 to TRBJ2-2, with D possibly matching TRBD1 (6 bases). Germline V lookup: CDR1 MNHNS, CDR2 SASEGT. Trimming pared 6 bases from V and 10 bases from J, leaving 21 bases between. CDR3 length: 15 amino acids. In DNA form, the CDR3 reads TGTGCCAGCAGAGTACCTGGGACACGACCGGTGGAGCTGTTTTTT. The encoded protein is CASRVPGTRPVELFF.

V is TRBV7-2 and J is TRBJ2-3; a possible D gene is TRBD2 (6 bases). Per the germline V gene, CDR1 is SGHTA and CDR2 is FQGNSA. This CDR3 contains 15 residues. V shed 5 bases and J shed 4 bases, with 16 bases lying between them. The CDR3 protein is CASSPQSGSADTQYF. CDR3 nucleotide sequence: TGTGCCAGCAGCCCCCAGTCCGGGAGTGCAGATACGCAGTATTTT.

This clonotype has more than one count but fewer than ten. This chain uses TRBV28 with TRBJ2-1, with D perhaps matching TRBD1 or TRBD2 (5 bases each). The CDR3 totals 14 residues. Trimming cost V 7 bases and J 0 bases, with 10 bases left between them. CDR1 and CDR2 (germline): MDHEN, SYDVKM. The CDR3 is CASKGTSSYNEQFF. The CDR3 DNA reads TGTGCCAGCAAAGGGACCAGCTCCTACAATGAGCAGTTCTTC.

This clonotype has at least ten counts. The V and J genes are TRBV5-1 and TRBJ1-1; D unresolved. This CDR3 region has 14 residues. V was shortened by 0 bases and J by 1 base, with 7 bases between the two germline ends. Germline lookup yields CDR1 SGHRS and CDR2 YFSETQ. CDR3 sequence reads: CASSLALSNTEAFF. In DNA form, the CDR3 reads TGCGCCAGCAGCTTGGCCCTTTCGAACACTGAAGCTTTCTTT.

This chain joins TRBV2 and TRBJ2-3, with a tentative D call TRBD1 (8 bases). Germline V gene data show CDR1 as SNHLY and CDR2 as FYNNEI. With 3 bases removed from V and 4 bases from J, the gap between germline ends came to 23 bases. The CDR3 consists of 18 residues. CDR3 nucleotide sequence: TGTGCCAGCAGTGACCCGTTTCTACAGGGGGGGTTTTCAGATACGCAGTATTTT. Translated, it gives CASSDPFLQGGFSDTQYF.

The chain has TRBV4-2 and TRBJ1-4, with D hard to call. The CDR3 sequence is 16 residues long. The germline gives CDR1 LGHNA, CDR2 YNFKEQ. V lost 0 bases and J 2 bases, leaving 10 bases between the germline ends. CDR3 DNA sequence: TGTGCCAGCAGCCAAGATTTGGTACAGACTAATGAAAAACTGTTTTTT. Its translation is CASSQDLVQTNEKLFF.